The clone carrying this TCR beta chain was recorded a few times. Its antigen is still unknown. Here immunoSEQ multiplex PCR was the method, and the copy in TCRdb shows in-frame clones only, minus some. The sample holds some 31,000 clones, 55% to 75% seen once. Relapse after autologous stem cell transplantation occurred in every patient, and brentuximab vedotin exposure varied. Responses achieved at best were complete response, partial response or progressive disease. These data originate in a study of PD-1 blockade in classical Hodgkin lymphoma. Points from the study as a whole: CD4+ but not CD8+ TCR diversity rose significantly by C4D1. Exclusion was applied to patients who started nivolumab under 1 year after ASCT. TCR diversity at baseline was reported to be reduced in newly diagnosed patients relative to healthy donors.

The material sequenced was peripheral blood mononuclear cells (PBMCs), taken before the second cycle of nivolumab. The sequence was collected from a human donor with classical Hodgkin lymphoma.

The CDR3: CASSGDDRVEAFF. CDR3 sequence (DNA): TGTGCCAGCAGCGGAGACGACAGGGTGGAGGCTTTCTTT. This chain links TRBV5-6 with TRBJ1-1, with 7 bases aligning to TRBD1. The germline CDR1 and CDR2 sequences are SGHDT and YYEEEE. Losses at the gene ends were 4 bases for V and 11 bases for J; bases not matched to a gene: 11. The CDR3 is 13 residues long.